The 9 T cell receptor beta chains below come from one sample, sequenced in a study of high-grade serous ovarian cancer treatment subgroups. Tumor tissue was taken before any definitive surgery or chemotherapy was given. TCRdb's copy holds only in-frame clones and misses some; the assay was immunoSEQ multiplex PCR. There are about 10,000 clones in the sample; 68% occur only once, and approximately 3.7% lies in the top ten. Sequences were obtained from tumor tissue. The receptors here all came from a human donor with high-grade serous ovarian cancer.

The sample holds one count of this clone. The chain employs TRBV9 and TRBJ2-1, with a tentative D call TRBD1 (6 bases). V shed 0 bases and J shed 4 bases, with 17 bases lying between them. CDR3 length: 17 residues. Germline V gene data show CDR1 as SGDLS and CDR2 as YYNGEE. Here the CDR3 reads CASSVGPRGRGYNEQFF. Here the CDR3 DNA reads TGTGCCAGCAGCGTAGGCCCCAGGGGTAGAGGGTACAATGAGCAGTTCTTC.

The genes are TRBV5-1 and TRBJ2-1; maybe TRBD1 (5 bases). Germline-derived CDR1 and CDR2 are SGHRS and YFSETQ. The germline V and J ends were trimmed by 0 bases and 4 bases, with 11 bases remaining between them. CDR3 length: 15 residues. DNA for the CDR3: TGCGCCAGCAGCTTGGGGACAACTTCTTACAATGAGCAGTTCTTC. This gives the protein CASSLGTTSYNEQFF.

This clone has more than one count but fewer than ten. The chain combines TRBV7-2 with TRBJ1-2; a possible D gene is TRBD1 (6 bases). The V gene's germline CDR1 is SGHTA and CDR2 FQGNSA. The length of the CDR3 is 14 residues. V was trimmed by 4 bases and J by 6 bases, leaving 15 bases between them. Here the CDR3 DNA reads TGTGCCAGCAGCTCATACAGGGATGTGGATGGCTACACCTTC. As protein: CASSSYRDVDGYTF.

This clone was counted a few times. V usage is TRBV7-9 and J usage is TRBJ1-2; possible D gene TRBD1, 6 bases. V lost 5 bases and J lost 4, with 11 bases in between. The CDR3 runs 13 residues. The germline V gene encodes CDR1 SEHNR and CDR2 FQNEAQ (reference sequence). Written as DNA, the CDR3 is TGTGCCAGCAGCCCGGGACAAGCCTATGGCTACACCTTC. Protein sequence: CASSPGQAYGYTF.

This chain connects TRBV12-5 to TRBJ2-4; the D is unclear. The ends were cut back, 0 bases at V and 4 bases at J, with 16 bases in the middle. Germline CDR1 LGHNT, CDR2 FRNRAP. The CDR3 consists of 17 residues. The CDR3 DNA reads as TGTGCTAGTGGTTTGGTCGCCGGCTCCGGGTCAAAAAACATTCAGTACTTC. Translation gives CASGLVAGSGSKNIQYF.

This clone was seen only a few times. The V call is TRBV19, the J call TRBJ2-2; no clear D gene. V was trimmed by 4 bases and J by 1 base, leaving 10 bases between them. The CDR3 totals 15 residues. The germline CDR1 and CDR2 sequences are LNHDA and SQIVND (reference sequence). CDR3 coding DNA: TGTGCCAGTAGTACTTACTTCGGGAACACCGGGGAGCTGTTTTTT. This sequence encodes CASSTYFGNTGELFF.

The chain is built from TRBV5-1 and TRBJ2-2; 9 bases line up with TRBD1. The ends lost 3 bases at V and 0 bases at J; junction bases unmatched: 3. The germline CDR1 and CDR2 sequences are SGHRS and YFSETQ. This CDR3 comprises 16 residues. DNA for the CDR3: TGCGCCAGCAGCTGGACAGGGGACCCGAACACCGGGGAGCTGTTTTTT. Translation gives CASSWTGDPNTGELFF.

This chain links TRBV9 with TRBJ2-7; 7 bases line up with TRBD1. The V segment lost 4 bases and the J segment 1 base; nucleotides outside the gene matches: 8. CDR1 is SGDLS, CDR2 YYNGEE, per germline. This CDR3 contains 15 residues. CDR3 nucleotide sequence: TGTGCCAGCAGCTCCAACAGGGGCCCGTCCTACGAGCAGTACTTC. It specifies CASSSNRGPSYEQYF.

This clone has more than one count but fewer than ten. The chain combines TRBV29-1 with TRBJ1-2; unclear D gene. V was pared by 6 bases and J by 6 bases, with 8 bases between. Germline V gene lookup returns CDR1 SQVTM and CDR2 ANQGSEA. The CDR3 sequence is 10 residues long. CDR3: CSVHQNGYTF. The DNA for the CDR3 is TGCAGCGTGCATCAGAATGGCTACACCTTC. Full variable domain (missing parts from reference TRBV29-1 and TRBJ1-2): SAVISQKPSRDICQRGTSLTIQCQVDSQVTMMFWYRQQPGQSLTLIATANQGSEATYESGFVIDKFPISRPNLTFSTLTVSNMSPEDSSIYLCSVHQNGYTFGSGTRLTVV.